The clone carrying this T cell receptor (beta chain) has a single count. Its matching antigen is unknown. The sample comes from a study of T cells in localized non-small cell lung cancer. The length of the CDR3 is 17 residues. V lost 0 bases to trimming and J lost 0 bases, with 9 bases between them. In germline, CDR1 is LGHNA, CDR2 YNFKEQ. Profiling relied on immunoSEQ multiplex PCR, and the TCRdb table lists in-frame clones only, not all of them. Found here are approximately 81,000 clones, more than 75% of them singletons; the top ten hold under 25%. Whole-study findings and limits: Compared with tumor, uninvolved adjacent lung displayed greater T cell clonality, ranking highest overall. A single tumor region was sequenced, leaving heterogeneity possible. Patients showing higher blood T cell density tended to see longer overall survival. Paired adjacent lung recovered a median approximately 57 of the top 100 tumor clones.

The specimen comprised peripheral blood, sampled before any cancer treatment. This receptor was obtained from a woman aged 35 to 69 with stage I squamous cell lung carcinoma. This chain links TRBV4-2 with TRBJ1-6; D is unresolved. This chain's CDR3 is CASSQDPARSYNSPLHF. The DNA of the CDR3 is TGTGCCAGCAGCCAAGATCCTGCACGCTCCTATAATTCACCCCTCCACTTT.